This T cell receptor beta chain is drawn from a study of T cell responses to AZD1222 COVID-19 vaccine. Overall study findings and caveats: Only a handful of people who got AZD1222 tested seropositive at baseline.

The assay was immunoSEQ multiplex PCR, and TCRdb's table has in-frame clones only and misses some. The table records about 79,000 clones, about 84% of them present only once. Trimming cost V 4 bases and J 6 bases; bases outside gene matches: 6. Germline V gene data show CDR1 as MGHRA and CDR2 as YSYEKL. The CDR3 loop spans 16 amino acids. As for this clone: Its antigen is undetermined.

The sequence was collected from an adult in good health. This specimen consisted of peripheral blood, obtained on day 0 of AZD1222 vaccination. This rearrangement joins TRBV4-1 to TRBJ2-1, with 13 nucleotides matching TRBD2. Here the CDR3 reads CASSPRTSGGTNEQFF. The CDR3 bases are TGCGCCAGCAGCCCCCGGACTAGCGGGGGAACCAATGAGCAGTTCTTC.